What follows are 26 T cell receptor beta chains derived from one specimen sequenced in a study of T-cell memory formation after mild COVID-19. TCRdb reprocessed the 5' RACE reads via MiXCR and lists one record per CDR3 protein. Here the sample spans a few hundred thousand distinct CDR3 sequences, about 21% being singletons. The sample taken for sequencing was PBMCs or a T cell subset sorted from them (not recorded which). These receptors were collected from an adult woman who had mild COVID-19 (a few samples of this study predate the infection). Cell type and time point are not known.

The chain uses TRBV18 and TRBJ2-1; unclear D gene. Trimming took off 3 bases at V and 5 bases at J, with 8 bases between the two ends. Germline CDR1 is KGHSH and CDR2 is LQKENI. This CDR3 is built from 13 residues. Here the CDR3 reads CASSPRMDNEQFF. The DNA of the CDR3 is TGTGCCAGCTCACCGAGGATGGACAATGAGCAGTTCTTC.

The genes are TRBV7-6 and TRBJ2-3; D unresolved. Germline CDR1 reads SGHVS; CDR2 reads FNYEAQ. The length of the CDR3 is 16 residues. Trimming removed 5 bases from V and 3 bases from J, with 18 bases in between. The CDR3 nucleotides read TGTGCCAGCAGCACCTTCGATGGTACCGGGACAGATACGCAGTATTTT. Translating it yields CASSTFDGTGTDTQYF.

The rearrangement joins TRBV20-1 to TRBJ2-7; weak D call: TRBD1 (5 bases). Trimming removed 5 bases from V and 3 bases from J, with 17 bases in between. The CDR3 has 14 residues. Per germline, CDR1 DFQATT and CDR2 SNEGSKA (reference sequence). CDR3: CSAPFGQGNYEQYF. For the CDR3, the DNA is TGCAGTGCTCCCTTCGGGCAGGGAAACTACGAGCAGTACTTC.

The gene calls are TRBV15 and TRBJ2-5; TRBD2 might be the D (5 bases). The CDR3 is 15 residues long. Germline V gene lookup returns CDR1 LNHNV and CDR2 YYDKDF (reference sequence). V lost 5 bases and J lost 5, with 18 bases in between. The CDR3 is CATSPPRGTGETQYF. DNA of the CDR3: TGTGCCACCAGCCCACCCCGGGGAACCGGTGAGACCCAGTACTTC.

This clonotype has more than one count but fewer than ten. The chain carries TRBV21-1 and TRBJ2-2; TRBD2, as called in the table, went unchecked against the DNA. TRBV21-1 has pseudogene status. The CDR3 runs 15 residues. CDR3 sequence reads: CASSKVGPCTGELFF. CDR3 sequence (DNA): TGTGCCAGCAGCAAAGTCGGGCCTTGCACCGGGGAGCTGTTTTTT.

This clonotype came up many times. This rearrangement joins TRBV7-6 to TRBJ2-1, with 8 bases matching TRBD2. The CDR3 extends over 15 amino acids. Germline V gene data show CDR1 as SGHVS and CDR2 as FNYEAQ. V was pared by 5 bases and J by 2 bases, with 5 bases of the junction left unmatched. The CDR3 nucleotides are TGTGCCAGCAGCGAGGAGCGGGGGCCCTACAATGAGCAGTTCTTC. It is translated as CASSEERGPYNEQFF.

This clonotype appeared a few times. The V call is TRBV25-1, the J call TRBJ2-7, with D possibly being TRBD2 (5 bases). Germline V gene data show CDR1 as MGHDK and CDR2 as SYGVNS. CDR3 length equals 16 residues. Trimming pared 0 bases from V and 2 bases from J, leaving 14 bases between. CDR3 loop: CASSEYKAGGTYEQYF. The CDR3 DNA is TGTGCCAGCAGTGAATATAAGGCGGGTGGGACCTACGAGCAGTACTTC.

This chain uses TRBV12-3 or TRBV12-4 with TRBJ1-5, with D possibly matching TRBD1 (6 bases). Trimming removed 5 bases from V and 4 bases from J, with 24 bases in between. This CDR3 is 18 amino acids long. As DNA, the CDR3 is TGTGCCAGCAGTCCGGGGACACCGTTCGACCGTGTGAATCAGCCCCAGCATTTT. Residues: CASSPGTPFDRVNQPQHF.

As concerns this clonotype: A much larger clone lies one base from this, so it may be a read error. V and J are TRBV5-1 and TRBJ2-7; D uncertain. The CDR3 consists of 14 residues. Trimming removed 0 bases at V and 2 bases at J, with 9 bases between. CDR1 and CDR2 from the germline V gene are SGHRS and YFSETQ. CDR3 sequence reads: CASSLGDPTYEQYF. In DNA form, the CDR3 reads TGCGCCAGCAGCTTGGGTGATCCCACCTACGAGCAGTACTTC.

This clonotype was recorded many times. This rearrangement joins TRBV20-1 to TRBJ2-7; 9 bases fit TRBD2. The ends lost 2 bases at V and 11 bases at J; junction bases unmatched: 10. The CDR3 has 13 residues. CDR1 is DFQATT, CDR2 SNEGSKA, per germline (reference sequence). The CDR3: CSARIAGERREYF. The CDR3 bases are TGCAGTGCTAGAATAGCGGGAGAGCGACGGGAGTACTTC.

Only a few counts were recorded for this clonotype. V is TRBV2 and J is TRBJ2-5, with D perhaps being TRBD1 or TRBD2 (5 bases each). The V gene's germline CDR1 is SNHLY and CDR2 FYNNEI. This CDR3 has 16 amino acids. Trimming removed 6 bases from V and 0 bases from J, with 17 bases in between. For the CDR3, the DNA is TGTGCCAGCAGCGCTGTGGGGGTTTCGTACCAAGAGACCCAGTACTTC. This codes for CASSAVGVSYQETQYF.

This clonotype has just a few counts. The chain has TRBV10-3 and TRBJ1-1; possible D gene TRBD1, 6 bases. V lost 7 bases, J lost 0 bases, and 9 bases lay in between. CDR1 ENHRY and CDR2 SYGVKD come from the germline V gene. CDR3 size: 13 residues. The CDR3 DNA follows: TGTGCCATCACCCGGGACATGAACACTGAAGCTTTCTTT. Translated: CAITRDMNTEAFF.

The V and J genes are TRBV7-9 and TRBJ2-3, with a possible D match to TRBD2 (6 bases). Germline loops: CDR1 SEHNR, CDR2 FQNEAQ (reference sequence). Trimming removed 5 bases at V and 5 bases at J, with 11 bases between. The CDR3 has 13 residues. This chain's CDR3 is CASSGTLGDTQYF. The CDR3 DNA follows: TGTGCCAGCAGCGGGACTTTAGGAGATACGCAGTATTTT.

The chain has TRBV27 and TRBJ2-2, with 7 nucleotides matching TRBD1. The V gene's germline CDR1 is MNHEY and CDR2 SMNVEV (reference sequence). V lost 6 bases and J lost 4; bases outside the gene matches: 5. The CDR3 extends over 14 amino acids. The CDR3 DNA is TGTGCCAGCAGCAGGACAGGACCCACCGGGGAGCTGTTTTTT. This encodes CASSRTGPTGELFF.

This clonotype has just a few counts. This rearrangement joins TRBV12-3 or TRBV12-4 to TRBJ1-1, with a weak D call TRBD1 (6 bases). This CDR3 is 14 amino acids long. Trimming stripped 6 bases from V and 1 base from J, with 12 bases between. The CDR3 nucleotides read TGTGCCAGCAGCATGGGGGGACAGAACACTGAAGCTTTCTTT. As protein: CASSMGGQNTEAFF.

This chain joins TRBV9 and TRBJ1-1; maybe TRBD1 (5 bases). CDR1 is SGDLS, CDR2 YYNGEE, per germline. The V end was cut by 0 bases, the J end by 2 bases, with 11 bases between. The CDR3 covers 15 residues. The CDR3 here is CASSVGPGRNTEAFF. The CDR3 bases are TGTGCCAGCAGCGTAGGGCCGGGGCGCAACACTGAAGCTTTCTTT.

This clonotype is a singleton in its sample. The V and J genes are TRBV7-3 and TRBJ2-1; TRBD2 matches 10 bases. Trimming took 3 bases from V and 6 from J; bases not matched to a gene: 5. This CDR3 is built from 15 residues. Germline assignment: CDR1 SGHTA and CDR2 FQGTGA. CDR3 in DNA: TGTGCCAGCAGCTTTTCAGCGGGAGGGCTCAATGAGCAGTTCTTC. Protein sequence: CASSFSAGGLNEQFF.

This clonotype was picked up a small number of times. This chain connects TRBV5-6 to TRBJ1-1; D remains ambiguous. Trimming cost V 2 bases and J 9 bases, with 23 bases left between them. The CDR3 loop spans 16 amino acids. Germline CDR1 SGHDT, CDR2 YYEEEE. The CDR3 protein is CASSFGRTQRLFKAFF. CDR3 coding DNA: TGTGCCAGCAGCTTCGGTCGCACACAAAGACTTTTCAAAGCTTTCTTT.

This clonotype was observed a few times. This rearrangement joins TRBV12-3 or TRBV12-4 to TRBJ1-5, with a possible D match to TRBD1 (6 bases). The CDR3 covers 14 residues. The ends were cut back, 5 bases at V and 3 bases at J, with 11 bases in the middle. The CDR3 protein is CASSPDRNNQPQHF. CDR3 DNA sequence: TGTGCCAGCAGTCCCGACAGGAACAATCAGCCCCAGCATTTT.

This clonotype was seen a few times. The gene calls are TRBV9 and TRBJ2-3; D might be TRBD1 (6 bases). CDR1 is SGDLS and CDR2 is YYNGEE in the germline V gene. The ends were cut back, 0 bases at V and 3 bases at J, with 14 bases in the middle. The CDR3 runs 16 residues. The CDR3 sequence is CASSVGRQGWTDTQYF. The CDR3 DNA follows: TGTGCCAGCAGCGTAGGACGGCAGGGGTGGACAGATACGCAGTATTTT.

This clonotype was picked up a small number of times. The gene calls are TRBV7-2 and TRBJ1-6; 8 bases align to TRBD1. V was clipped by 5 bases and J by 0 bases; unmatched bases: 6. From germline, CDR1 is SGHTA and CDR2 FQGNSA. The CDR3 spans 17 residues. CDR3 amino acids: CASSPRQGSSYNSPLHF. The CDR3 DNA is TGTGCCAGCAGCCCCAGACAGGGGAGCTCCTATAATTCACCCCTCCACTTT.

This clonotype was found many times. The gene calls are TRBV29-1 and TRBJ2-5; D gene unclear. Germline values: CDR1 SQVTM, CDR2 ANQGSEA. The V gene lost 4 bases and the J gene lost 5 bases, with 11 bases spanning the gap. CDR3 length: 12 residues. The CDR3 reads CSVVSSAETQYF. CDR3 nucleotide sequence: TGCAGCGTTGTCTCTAGTGCTGAGACCCAGTACTTC. Using reference TRBV29-1 and TRBJ2-5 for the parts outside the CDR3, the full variable domain is SAVISQKPSRDICQRGTSLTIQCQVDSQVTMMFWYRQQPGQSLTLIATANQGSEATYESGFVIDKFPISRPNLTFSTLTVSNMSPEDSSIYLCSVVSSAETQYFGPGTRLLVL.

This clonotype was seen more than once but under ten times. The chain carries TRBV7-2 and TRBJ1-2; TRBD1 agrees at 7 bases. The CDR3 spans 14 residues. J gave up 3 bases and V 5 bases, and 6 bases lay outside the gene matches. Germline V gene sequence: CDR1 SGHTA, CDR2 FQGNSA. The CDR3, as DNA: TGTGCCAGCAGCGGGGCCGGGACAGACTATGGCTACACCTTC. The encoded protein is CASSGAGTDYGYTF.

The V gene is TRBV7-6, the J gene TRBJ1-1; perhaps TRBD1 as D (5 bases). Germline CDR1 reads SGHVS; CDR2 reads FNYEAQ. V was pared by 5 bases and J by 4 bases, with 23 bases between. CDR3 length equals 17 residues. The CDR3 bases are TGTGCCAGCAGCACATCGCCCACGGGGGGTGGGGGCACTGAAGCTTTCTTT. Translating gives CASSTSPTGGGGTEAFF.

The rearrangement uses TRBV10-3 and TRBJ1-1; 8 bases fit TRBD1. Trimming took 5 bases from V and 1 from J; bases not matched to a gene: 3. Germline CDR1 and CDR2: ENHRY and SYGVKD. The CDR3 consists of 14 residues. CDR3 sequence reads: CAISKGTGNTEAFF. The CDR3 nucleotides are TGTGCCATCAGTAAAGGGACAGGGAACACTGAAGCTTTCTTT.

This clonotype was counted a few times. The chain links TRBV25-1 to TRBJ1-4, with D perhaps matching TRBD1 (6 bases). The CDR3 runs 14 residues. CDR1 is MGHDK and CDR2 is SYGVNS in the germline V gene. Deletions cut 1 base from V and 8 bases from J, with 11 bases between. The DNA for the CDR3 is TGTGCCAGCAGTGAATCCAGGGGAGTAGAAAAACTGTTTTTT. Translation: CASSESRGVEKLFF.